This T cell receptor beta chain was recorded in a study of early stage breast cancer tumors. Study-wide background: Average read coverage per sample was roughly 10-fold. Study-level findings and limits: Tumor and normal breast were distinguished via blood comparison in about 90% of the 16 patients. Enriched TCRB sequences shared across patients were mostly commonly generated sequences.

TCRdb keeps only in-frame clones here, not all; method: immunoSEQ multiplex PCR. Here the sample spans about 41,000 clones, around 72% being singletons. Regarding this clone: Its antigen is unidentified.

This receptor was obtained from a person aged 45-60 years with breast cancer. Sequences were obtained from blood.

The DNA of the CDR3 is TGTGCCAGCAGCTTAGTTCCCAGGGGCCGGGGCACTGAAGCTTTCTTT. Its translation is CASSLVPRGRGTEAFF. V and J are TRBV7-8 and TRBJ1-1; tentative D call: TRBD1 (6 bases). The germline V and J ends were trimmed by 1 base and 4 bases, with 16 bases remaining between them. Germline-derived CDR1 and CDR2 are SGHVS and FQNEAQ. This CDR3 spans 16 amino acids.